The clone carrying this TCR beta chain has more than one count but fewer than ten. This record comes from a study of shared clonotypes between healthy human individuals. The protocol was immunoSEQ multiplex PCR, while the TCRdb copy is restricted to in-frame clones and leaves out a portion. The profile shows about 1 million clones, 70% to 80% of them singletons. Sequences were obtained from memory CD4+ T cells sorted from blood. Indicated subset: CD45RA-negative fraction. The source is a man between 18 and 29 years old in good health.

CDR3 nucleotides: TGTGCCAGCGGAGCGAACACTGAAGCTTTCTTT. Its protein product is CASGANTEAFF. V usage is TRBV11-2 and J usage is TRBJ1-1; D ambiguous. Germline loops: CDR1 SGHAT, CDR2 FQNNGV. V was pared by 8 bases and J by 1 base, with 5 bases between. CDR3 length: 11 residues.